The 22 T cell receptor beta chains listed next were all sequenced from one sample in a study of shared clonotypes between healthy human individuals. Method: immunoSEQ multiplex PCR; TCRdb's copy keeps in-frame clones and lacks some. The repertoire holds around 2,000,000 clones, roughly 95% seen once, with roughly 1.2% in the top ten. The naive CD8 subset, CD45RO-negative cells positively selected for CCR7, excluded terminally differentiated effector memory CD45RA+ cells. The sequencing sample was made of naive CD8+ T cells sorted from blood. The receptors derive from a man in his late teens or twenties in good health.

About this clone itself: This specimen includes other DNA sequences encoding the same CDR3. The chain has TRBV27 and TRBJ2-7, with no clear D. CDR1 is MNHEY and CDR2 is SMNVEV in the germline V gene (reference sequence). The V end was cut by 3 bases, the J end by 2 bases, with 8 bases between. This CDR3 contains 13 residues. The CDR3 nucleotides read TGTGCCAGCAGTTTGAGCGCGACCTACGAGCAGTACTTC. This encodes CASSLSATYEQYF.

This clone occurred once. Other DNA sequences in this specimen translate into the identical CDR3. The rearrangement links TRBV7-9 to TRBJ2-5, with 9 nucleotides matching TRBD1. CDR1 SEHNR and CDR2 FQNEAQ come from the germline V gene (reference sequence). This CDR3 region has 15 residues. Trimming took 4 bases from V and 5 from J; bases not matched to a gene: 8. CDR3 protein: CASSSRDREWETQYF. CDR3 bases: TGTGCCAGCAGCTCCCGGGACAGGGAATGGGAGACCCAGTACTTC.

The rearrangement joins TRBV28 to TRBJ1-4, with no clear D. With 7 bases removed from V and 3 bases from J, the gap between germline ends came to 15 bases. The CDR3 is made up of 15 amino acids. The germline V gene has CDR1 MDHEN and CDR2 SYDVKM. The CDR3 DNA is TGTGCCAGCATTCAAACCACCCAGTCTAATGAAAAACTGTTTTTT. Translation gives CASIQTTQSNEKLFF.

The chain uses TRBV2 and TRBJ1-4, with 11 bases matching TRBD1. With V trimmed by 6 bases and J by 6 bases, 6 bases remained unmatched. The CDR3 runs to 15 residues. Germline values: CDR1 SNHLY, CDR2 FYNNEI. The CDR3 DNA reads TGTGCCAGCAGCATCCGGACAGGGGGCGATGAAAAACTGTTTTTT. This encodes CASSIRTGGDEKLFF.

CDR3: CASTGGEEAFF. The CDR3 nucleotides are TGTGCCAGCACTGGGGGAGAGGAGGCTTTCTTT. This sequence joins TRBV6-6 and TRBJ1-1; a weak D match, TRBD1 (5 bases). With 7 bases removed from V and 11 bases from J, the gap between germline ends came to 14 bases. The germline CDR1 and CDR2 sequences are MNHNY and SVGAGI (reference sequence). CDR3 length equals 11 residues.

The chain carries TRBV9 and TRBJ1-1; D is unresolved. This CDR3 spans 14 amino acids. In germline, CDR1 is SGDLS, CDR2 YYNGEE. Between the trimmed V and J ends, which lost 4 bases and 8 bases, there was a span of 18 bases. CDR3: CASSITGSGYEAFF. CDR3 bases: TGTGCCAGCAGCATAACTGGTAGTGGATACGAAGCTTTCTTT.

Note on this clone: The same CDR3 can be traced to other DNA sequences in this sample. This sequence joins TRBV5-6 and TRBJ2-7; D possibly corresponds to TRBD2 (5 bases). The CDR3 spans 13 residues. Trimming took off 0 bases at V and 3 bases at J, with 7 bases between the two ends. Per germline, CDR1 SGHDT and CDR2 YYEEEE. The CDR3 nucleotides are TGTGCCAGCAGCTTGGGGGAGCGCTACGAGCAGTACTTC. Its protein product is CASSLGERYEQYF.

This chain connects TRBV14 to TRBJ2-5; either TRBD1 or TRBD2 may supply D (7 bases each). Germline V CDR1 and CDR2: SGHDN, FVKESK. Trimming cost V 3 bases and J 5 bases, with 13 bases left between them. The CDR3 runs 14 residues. CDR3 nucleotides: TGTGCCAGCAGCCAGTCCCAGGGGGGGGAGACCCAGTACTTC. Translation gives CASSQSQGGETQYF.

With regard to this clone: The sample holds other DNA sequences that translate to the same CDR3. The chain is built from TRBV27 and TRBJ1-1, with D hard to call. V gave up 2 bases and J gave up 1 base, with 8 bases separating them. The CDR3 is 14 amino acids. Germline-derived CDR1 and CDR2 are MNHEY and SMNVEV (reference sequence). CDR3 DNA: TGTGCCAGCAGTTTAAGTACAGCGAACACTGAAGCTTTCTTT. Translating it yields CASSLSTANTEAFF.

This rearrangement joins TRBV5-1 to TRBJ2-3; no clear D gene. Germline values: CDR1 SGHRS, CDR2 YFSETQ. With 3 bases removed from V and 0 bases from J, the gap between germline ends came to 8 bases. The CDR3 loop spans 14 amino acids. The CDR3 region is CASSSEDSTDTQYF. The DNA of the CDR3 is TGCGCCAGCAGCTCCGAGGATAGCACAGATACGCAGTATTTT.

CDR3: CAWALDSLNEKLFF. The CDR3 DNA follows: TGTGCCTGGGCTTTGGACAGCCTTAATGAAAAACTGTTTTTT. The rearrangement uses TRBV30 and TRBJ1-4; a possible D gene is TRBD1 (6 bases). V was shortened by 5 bases and J by 4 bases, with 14 bases between the two germline ends. CDR1 is GTSNPN, CDR2 SVGIG, per germline (reference sequence). This CDR3 has 14 amino acids.

The chain is built from TRBV27 and TRBJ2-3; D is unresolved. V lost 6 bases to trimming and J lost 4 bases, with 14 bases between them. This CDR3 spans 14 amino acids. Germline lookup yields CDR1 MNHEY and CDR2 SMNVEV (reference sequence). The CDR3 region has the DNA TGTGCCAGCAGCTGGAAGTCGGGCGCAGATACGCAGTATTTT. Its translation is CASSWKSGADTQYF.

This chain links TRBV5-1 with TRBJ2-5; 14 positions agree with TRBD2. The V and J ends lost 4 bases and 4 bases, in that order; junction bases with no gene match: 3. The CDR3 has 15 residues. CDR1 and CDR2 (germline): SGHRS, YFSETQ. CDR3 sequence: CASSGGLAGAETQYF. The CDR3 DNA is TGCGCCAGCAGCGGGGGACTAGCGGGAGCAGAGACCCAGTACTTC.

Remarks on this clone: In the same sample, other DNA sequences code for this CDR3. The gene calls are TRBV7-2 and TRBJ2-7; no clear D. Per the germline V gene, CDR1 is SGHTA and CDR2 is FQGNSA. The length of the CDR3 is 13 residues. The germline V and J ends were trimmed by 1 base and 1 base, with 5 bases remaining between them. The CDR3 DNA follows: TGTGCCAGCAGCTTAGTTCTGTCCTACGAGCAGTACTTC. This encodes CASSLVLSYEQYF.

The V and J genes are TRBV27 and TRBJ2-7; unclear D gene. Germline CDR1 reads MNHEY; CDR2 reads SMNVEV (reference sequence). The CDR3 is 15 amino acids. With 0 bases removed from V and 6 bases from J, the gap between germline ends came to 15 bases. CDR3 region: CASSLSVGQTSEQYF. For the CDR3, the DNA is TGTGCCAGCAGTTTATCAGTCGGCCAGACATCCGAGCAGTACTTC.

V gene TRBV9 combines with J gene TRBJ2-2; no clear D gene. This CDR3 comprises 13 residues. Trimming left V 0 bases short and J 13 bases short, with 13 bases between. The germline gives CDR1 SGDLS, CDR2 YYNGEE. The CDR3 coding sequence is TGTGCCAGCAGCGTAGATCCCGAATCGGGGCTGTTTTTT. Translation gives CASSVDPESGLFF.

V gene TRBV11-2 combines with J gene TRBJ1-4; D unresolved. The CDR3 runs to 14 residues. Germline V gene sequence: CDR1 SGHAT, CDR2 FQNNGV. The V and J ends lost 4 bases and 5 bases respectively, with 11 bases between them. Written as DNA, the CDR3 is TGTGCCAGCAGCTCCTGGACCGGGAATGAAAAACTGTTTTTT. It codes for CASSSWTGNEKLFF.

The genes are TRBV12-1 and TRBJ2-1; no DNA check was done on the table's D call, TRBD2. TRBV12-1 is labeled a pseudogene. The CDR3 has 18 residues. CDR3 loop: CASSFLAPRGGLYNEQFF. CDR3 coding DNA: TGTGCCAGCAGCTTTTTGGCACCACGGGGCGGACTATACAATGAGCAGTTCTTC.

The chain has TRBV4-3 and TRBJ1-4, with D maybe TRBD1 (5 bases). The V end was cut by 0 bases, the J end by 8 bases, with 16 bases between. The CDR3 spans 16 residues. The germline V gene has CDR1 LGHNA and CDR2 YSLEER. CDR3 loop: CASSQDRGSTAEKLFF. The CDR3 DNA follows: TGCGCCAGCAGCCAAGATCGGGGCAGTACTGCGGAAAAACTGTTTTTT.

The count of this clone is one. The chain uses TRBV13 and TRBJ2-3, with 8 bases that match TRBD2. This CDR3 has 14 amino acids. With 5 bases clipped from V and 4 bases from J, the junction kept 5 bases outside the gene matches. CDR1 is PRHDT and CDR2 is FYEKMQ in the germline V gene (reference sequence). CDR3: CASSPWRGADTQYF. The CDR3, as DNA: TGTGCCAGCAGCCCCTGGCGGGGGGCAGATACGCAGTATTTT. The full variable domain, completed using reference TRBV13 and TRBJ2-3, is AAGVIQSPRHLIKEKRETATLKCYPIPRHDTVYWYQQGPGQDPQFLISFYEKMQSDKGSIPDRFSAQQFSDYHSELNMSSLELGDSALYFCASSPWRGADTQYFGPGTRLTVL.

The chain is built from TRBV21-1 and TRBJ2-7. TRBV21-1 is recorded as a pseudogene. The CDR3 consists of 12 residues. Here the CDR3 reads CASNPPPYEQYF. In DNA, the CDR3 is TGTGCCAGCAACCCCCCGCCCTACGAGCAGTACTTC.

This chain joins TRBV10-3 and TRBJ2-7, with D perhaps TRBD2 (7 bases). The V and J ends lost 4 bases and 2 bases respectively, with 18 bases between them. Germline lookup yields CDR1 ENHRY and CDR2 SYGVKD. The CDR3 runs 16 residues. The DNA for the CDR3 is TGTGCCATCAGTGGCAAGGGGGGGGGAATCCCCTACGAGCAGTACTTC. Encoded protein: CAISGKGGGIPYEQYF.